This T cell receptor beta chain was observed in a study of blood T cell repertoires in COVID-19. For the study at large: COVID-19 samples from acute and convalescent phases originated in the United States, Italy and Spain. T cells, B-cell-depleted T cells, or PBMCs supplied cDNA or gDNA.

Per germline, CDR1 MDHEN and CDR2 SYDVKM. The CDR3 is 15 amino acids. Unmatched junction bases numbered 10, after V lost 8 bases and J lost 4 bases. In the original analysis: Amplified reference gene primers provided the basis for estimating nucleated cell counts. Using immunoSEQ multiplex PCR, the repertoire was profiled, and TCRdb retains in-frame clones only, with some absent. That table gives V, J and clone size, and the DNA gave D and trimming. The sample consists of over 150,000 clones, around 84% of them appearing once. The sequence was collected from a human donor in a cohort sampled during active COVID-19. V usage is TRBV28 and J usage is TRBJ2-7; 11 bases line up with TRBD2. The specimen sequenced was peripheral blood. The CDR3 sequence: CASRTGGTSGYEQYF. The CDR3 coding sequence is TGTGCCAGCCGTACGGGGGGGACTAGCGGTTACGAGCAGTACTTC.